Below, 14 T cell receptor beta chains from the same sample are listed, as sequenced in a study of breast tumors, draining lymph nodes, adjacent tissues. TCRdb fed the multiplex PCR reads into MiXCR, producing one record per CDR3 protein. The table records about 80,000 distinct CDR3 sequences, about 21% of them present only once. Axillary draining lymph nodes of breast cancer patients supplied the node samples. The sequenced material came from axillary lymph node tissue. These receptors all come from a female donor with breast cancer. Some clones in this sample may be carry-over from other donors' samples.

This clonotype was seen a few times. This chain connects TRBV6-2 or TRBV6-3 to TRBJ2-5; D uncertain. Germline V gene sequence: CDR1 MNHEY, CDR2 SVGEGT. Between the trimmed V and J ends, which lost 4 bases and 5 bases, there was a span of 8 bases. CDR3 length: 12 amino acids. CDR3 in DNA: TGTGCCAGCAGTTCGGCCCGGGAGACCCAGTACTTC. As protein: CASSSARETQYF.

Many counts were recorded for this clonotype. The chain combines TRBV6-5 with TRBJ2-1; TRBD2 matches at 8 bases. The ends lost 8 bases at V and 9 bases at J; junction bases unmatched: 12. The germline V gene has CDR1 MNHEY and CDR2 SVGAGI. The CDR3 spans 14 residues. CDR3 DNA: TGTGCCAGCCTTTCGGGAGGGCCGGGTGGTGAGCAGTTCTTC. It specifies CASLSGGPGGEQFF.

Ten or more counts support this clonotype. This rearrangement joins TRBV18 to TRBJ2-7; D remains ambiguous. V shed 3 bases and J shed 7 bases, with 10 bases lying between them. The CDR3 is made up of 12 amino acids. Germline V gene data show CDR1 as KGHSH and CDR2 as LQKENI. The CDR3, as DNA: TGTGCCAGCTCACCTGCGGTAGGTGAGCAGTACTTC. Its translation is CASSPAVGEQYF.

With regard to this clonotype: This may be a read error, as it is one base from a much larger clone. The J gene is TRBJ2-2, the V gene TRBV11-2; possibly TRBD1 for D (7 bases). The CDR3 has 15 amino acids. Trimming removed 6 bases at V and 5 bases at J, with 16 bases between. CDR1 is SGHAT, CDR2 FQNNGV, per germline. CDR3 residues: CASRTTAGGTGELFF. The CDR3 nucleotides read TGTGCCAGCAGGACCACGGCAGGGGGGACCGGGGAGCTGTTTTTT.

The sample holds a few counts of this clonotype. This chain connects TRBV7-2 to TRBJ1-1; 7 nucleotides match TRBD1. Germline V gene lookup returns CDR1 SGHTA and CDR2 FQGNSA. The CDR3 runs 14 residues. The ends lost 5 bases at V and 4 bases at J; junction bases unmatched: 7. The CDR3 protein is CASSRGQSVTEAFF. The CDR3 DNA reads TGTGCCAGCAGCCGGGGACAGTCGGTCACTGAAGCTTTCTTT. The full variable domain, with the rest looked up from reference TRBV7-2 and TRBJ1-1, is GAGVSQSPSNKVTEKGKDVELRCDPISGHTALYWYRQSLGQGLEFLIYFQGNSAPDKSGLPSDRFSAERTGGSVSTLTIQRTQQEDSAVYLCASSRGQSVTEAFFGQGTRLTVV.

The chain couples TRBV12-3 or TRBV12-4 to TRBJ1-1; possibly TRBD1 for D (6 bases). The length of the CDR3 is 13 residues. V was pared by 7 bases and J by 7 bases, with 16 bases between. CDR3 DNA: TGTGCCAGCACCCTACAGGGAGGGGGTGAAGCTTTCTTT. This translates into CASTLQGGGEAFF.

The rearrangement links TRBV6-1 to TRBJ2-4, with TRBD2 identical over 8 bases. Per germline, CDR1 MNHNS and CDR2 SASEGT. The V segment lost 4 bases and the J segment 2 bases; nucleotides outside the gene matches: 1. This CDR3 is built from 14 residues. CDR3 protein: CASSGSGTKNIQYF. The CDR3 DNA sequence: TGTGCCAGCAGTGGTAGCGGGACCAAAAACATTCAGTACTTC.

This clonotype appeared many times. The CDR3 loop is CATSDPATGELFF. In DNA form, the CDR3 reads TGTGCCACCAGTGATCCGGCTACCGGGGAGCTGTTTTTT. The chain employs TRBV24-1 and TRBJ2-2; D ambiguous. CDR1 is KGHDR, CDR2 SFDVKD, per germline. The CDR3 is 13 amino acids. The V end was cut by 3 bases, the J end by 5 bases, with 6 bases between.

This clonotype was seen repeatedly, ten times or more. The chain links TRBV6-5 to TRBJ1-6, with no clear D. V was pared by 6 bases and J by 9 bases, with 18 bases between. CDR3 length: 15 amino acids. The germline V gene has CDR1 MNHEY and CDR2 SVGAGI. This chain's CDR3 is CASRLGRAVSSPLHF. Written as DNA, the CDR3 is TGTGCCAGCAGGCTCGGTAGGGCGGTTAGTTCACCCCTCCACTTT.

This clonotype occurred a few times. The genes are TRBV20-1 and TRBJ1-5, with 11 bases identical to TRBD1. CDR1 and CDR2 from the germline V gene are DFQATT and SNEGSKA (reference sequence). The CDR3 consists of 16 residues. The J segment lost 0 bases and the V segment lost 6 bases, leaving 7 bases of the junction unmatched. The CDR3 protein is CSAPGQGVYSNQPQHF. The CDR3 nucleotides are TGCAGTGCACCGGGACAGGGGGTTTATAGCAATCAGCCCCAGCATTTT.

Note on this clonotype: This may be a read error: a much more frequent sequence differs by one nucleotide. The J gene is TRBJ1-2, the V gene TRBV19; D unresolved. Between the trimmed V and J ends, which lost 7 bases and 9 bases, there was a span of 15 bases. This CDR3 region has 12 residues. Germline V gene lookup returns CDR1 LNHDA and CDR2 SQIVND (reference sequence). CDR3 residues: CASMGAVWSYTF. In nucleotides, the CDR3 is TGTGCCAGTATGGGAGCAGTTTGGAGCTACACCTTC.

The table lists this clonotype with many counts. The genes are TRBV4-1 and TRBJ1-2, with 8 bases fitting TRBD1. The CDR3 is 16 amino acids. The germline CDR1 and CDR2 sequences are MGHRA and YSYEKL. The J segment lost 6 bases and the V segment lost 4 bases, leaving 13 bases of the junction unmatched. CDR3 nucleotide sequence: TGCGCCAGCAGCCCCCAGGGGGCGGGGGGGCTTGATGGCTACACCTTC. It encodes CASSPQGAGGLDGYTF.

This chain links TRBV13 with TRBJ2-1; 10 bases map to TRBD2. J lost 6 bases, V lost 5 bases, and 4 bases had no gene match. The CDR3 has 14 amino acids. Per the germline V gene, CDR1 is PRHDT and CDR2 is FYEKMQ (reference sequence). The CDR3 DNA reads as TGTGCCAGCAGCCGGACTAGCGGAGGCAATGAGCAGTTCTTC. Protein sequence: CASSRTSGGNEQFF.

This clonotype was detected ten times or more. V and J are TRBV20-1 and TRBJ2-2; D is ambiguous. This CDR3 is 16 amino acids long. Germline CDR1 and CDR2: DFQATT and SNEGSKA (reference sequence). V lost 0 bases and J lost 7, with 18 bases in between. The CDR3 DNA is TGCAGTGCTAGAGATCTGGGATCGCCTTTCAACGGGGAGCTGTTTTTT. Its translation: CSARDLGSPFNGELFF.